Following are 3 T cell receptor beta chains from one sample sequenced in a study of T cell repertoires in cytomegalovirus infection. Their antigens remain unidentified. TCRdb redid the calling of the reads with MiXCR, one entry per CDR3 protein. The table records 200,000 to 250,000 distinct CDR3 sequences, 38% of them present only once. The sequencing here drew on CD8+ T cells from cultured PBMCs, taken from culture after CMV antigen stimulation. The receptors here all came from a human donor in good health (CMV status not recorded). Some clones in this sample may be carry-over from other donors' samples.

The table lists this clonotype with a few counts. The chain carries TRBV19 and TRBJ2-7, with D possibly being TRBD1 or TRBD2 (6 bases each). CDR3 length equals 13 residues. Germline V CDR1 and CDR2: LNHDA, SQIVND (reference sequence). V gave up 10 bases and J gave up 3 bases, with 16 bases separating them. CDR3 sequence (DNA): TGTGCCACCTCCGCCGGGGGCGACTACGAGCAGTACTTC. Its translation: CATSAGGDYEQYF.

This clonotype was observed many times. The chain uses TRBV7-9 and TRBJ2-3; D is ambiguous. The V gene lost 0 bases and the J gene lost 6 bases, with 4 bases spanning the gap. The length of the CDR3 is 12 residues. The germline V gene has CDR1 SEHNR and CDR2 FQNEAQ (reference sequence). The CDR3 nucleotides read TGTGCCAGCAGCTTAGCGGCGGATACGCAGTATTTT. Amino acid sequence: CASSLAADTQYF.

The sample holds a few counts of this clonotype. The chain employs TRBV7-9 and TRBJ1-5; D unclear. The V end was cut by 5 bases, the J end by 1 base, with 9 bases between. Germline CDR1 SEHNR, CDR2 FQNEAQ (reference sequence). This CDR3 region has 14 residues. CDR3 residues: CASSRTASNQPQHF. The DNA of the CDR3 is TGTGCCAGCAGCCGGACTGCGAGCAATCAGCCCCAGCATTTT.